A single T cell receptor beta chain is shown here with its context. Some clones are missing from TCRdb's copy, which holds only in-frame ones; the method was immunoSEQ multiplex PCR. The data contain fewer than 200,000 clones, 75% to 90% of them singletons. The entry originates in a study of T cell responses to AZD1222 COVID-19 vaccine. The trim removed 3 bases at V and 3 bases at J, leaving 9 bases unmatched. Germline CDR1 reads MNHEY; CDR2 reads SMNVEV (reference sequence). The CDR3 is made up of 17 amino acids. The sample was peripheral blood, taken on day 0 of AZD1222 vaccination. This TCR was recovered from an adult in good health. This chain links TRBV27 with TRBJ2-5; 11 bases line up with TRBD2. In DNA form, the CDR3 reads TGTGCCAGCAGTTTTTGGAGTAGCGGGAGGGGGGAAGAGACCCAGTACTTC. It specifies CASSFWSSGRGEETQYF.